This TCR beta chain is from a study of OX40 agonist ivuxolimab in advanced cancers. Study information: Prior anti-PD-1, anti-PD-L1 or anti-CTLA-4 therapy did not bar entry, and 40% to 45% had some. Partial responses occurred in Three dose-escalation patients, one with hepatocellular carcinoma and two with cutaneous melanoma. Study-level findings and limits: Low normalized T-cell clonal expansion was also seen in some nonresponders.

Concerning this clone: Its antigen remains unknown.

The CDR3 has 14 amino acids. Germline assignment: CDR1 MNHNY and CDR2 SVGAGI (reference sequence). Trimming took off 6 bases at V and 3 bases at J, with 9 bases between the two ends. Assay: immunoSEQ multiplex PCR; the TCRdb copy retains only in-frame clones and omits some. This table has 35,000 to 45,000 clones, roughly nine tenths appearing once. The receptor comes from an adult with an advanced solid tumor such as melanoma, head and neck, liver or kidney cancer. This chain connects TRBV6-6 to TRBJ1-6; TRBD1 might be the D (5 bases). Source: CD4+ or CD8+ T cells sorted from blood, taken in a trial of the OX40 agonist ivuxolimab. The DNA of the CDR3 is TGTGCCAGCAGCGACAGCGACTATAATTCACCCCTCCACTTT. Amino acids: CASSDSDYNSPLHF.